The next 14 T cell receptor beta chains were all read from a single sample in a study of a mutant IDH1 vaccine in newly diagnosed glioma. The repertoire was sequenced with immunoSEQ multiplex PCR; TCRdb's copy has only in-frame clones and lacks some. The sample contains about 54,000 clones, 84% of which appear only once. Their target antigens are unknown. Noted time point: week 35, safety follow-up. Doses of 300 ug of mutant IDH1 20-mer peptide were given with topical imiquimod. The material sequenced was PBMCs, taken from a glioma patient whose treatment included an IDH1 peptide vaccine. The receptors were gathered from a woman in her late teens or twenties with glioma.

The chain recombines TRBV5-1 with TRBJ1-1, with 9 bases that match TRBD1. The CDR3 is made up of 15 amino acids. Looked up from germline, CDR1 is SGHRS and CDR2 is YFSETQ. V lost 3 bases and J lost 2; bases outside the gene matches: 5. The CDR3 loop is CASSWDREGNTEAFF. DNA of the CDR3: TGCGCCAGCAGCTGGGACAGGGAAGGCAACACTGAAGCTTTCTTT.

The genes are TRBV6-1 and TRBJ2-7; D not resolved. Germline V gene data show CDR1 as MNHNS and CDR2 as SASEGT. V lost 6 bases, J lost 3 bases, and 15 bases lay in between. This CDR3 is built from 14 residues. This chain's CDR3 is CASSMRYSNYEQYF. The CDR3 DNA follows: TGTGCCAGCAGCATGAGGTACAGCAACTACGAGCAGTACTTC.

V and J are TRBV7-8 and TRBJ1-1, with D uncertain. V lost 1 base and J lost 1, with 10 bases in between. Per germline, CDR1 SGHVS and CDR2 FQNEAQ. This CDR3 has 15 amino acids. The CDR3 loop is CASSLVAGQNTEAFF. The CDR3 DNA follows: TGTGCCAGCAGCTTAGTCGCCGGGCAGAACACTGAAGCTTTCTTT.

This clone was seen a single time. This chain links TRBV12-5 with TRBJ2-3; 8 nucleotides line up with TRBD1. The CDR3 loop spans 16 amino acids. CDR1 is LGHNT, CDR2 FRNRAP, per germline. Trimming took 6 bases from V and 4 from J; bases not matched to a gene: 12. The CDR3 loop reads CASGYRGTGVPDTQYF. CDR3 nucleotides: TGTGCTAGTGGCTATCGTGGGACAGGCGTCCCAGATACGCAGTATTTT.

V usage is TRBV9 and J usage is TRBJ1-4; D is unresolved. The V end lost 4 bases, the J end lost 6 bases, and 13 bases lay between the germline ends. Germline values: CDR1 SGDLS, CDR2 YYNGEE. CDR3 length: 14 amino acids. The CDR3 DNA reads as TGTGCCAGCAGCAATCCGGGAGTCCATGAAAAACTGTTTTTT. As protein: CASSNPGVHEKLFF.

The chain uses TRBV9 and TRBJ2-5; possibly TRBD2 for D (5 bases). The CDR3 has 13 amino acids. V lost 1 base and J 2 bases, leaving 6 bases between the germline ends. Germline-derived CDR1 and CDR2 are SGDLS and YYNGEE. CDR3 in amino acids: CASSVRGQETQYF. DNA of the CDR3: TGTGCCAGCAGCGTAAGAGGGCAAGAGACCCAGTACTTC.

This chain connects TRBV5-1 to TRBJ2-1; TRBD1 matches at 10 bases. J lost 8 bases, V lost 4 bases, and 9 bases had no gene match. Germline V gene lookup returns CDR1 SGHRS and CDR2 YFSETQ. This CDR3 spans 15 amino acids. Written as DNA, the CDR3 is TGCGCCAGCAGCCCCATGGGGACAGGGGACCATGAGCAGTTCTTC. Translation gives CASSPMGTGDHEQFF. Combining the CDR3 with reference TRBV5-1 and TRBJ2-1 gives the whole variable domain KAGVTQTPRYLIKTRGQQVTLSCSPISGHRSVSWYQQTPGQGLQFLFEYFSETQRNKGNFPGRFSGRQFSNSRSEMNVSTLELGDSALYLCASSPMGTGDHEQFFGPGTRLTVL.

The chain carries TRBV14 and TRBJ2-7; D gene ambiguous. The germline gives CDR1 SGHDN, CDR2 FVKESK. Trimming removed 4 bases at V and 0 bases at J, with 10 bases between. There are 14 residues in the CDR3. The CDR3 spells CASSRRSGSYEQYF. As DNA, the CDR3 is TGTGCCAGCAGCCGGCGATCAGGCTCCTACGAGCAGTACTTC.

The chain employs TRBV9 and TRBJ2-1; D unresolved. CDR1 and CDR2 (germline): SGDLS, YYNGEE. The length of the CDR3 is 15 residues. Trimming took off 0 bases at V and 2 bases at J, with 9 bases between the two ends. Written as DNA, the CDR3 is TGTGCCAGCAGCGTAGAAGGACCAGCCTACAATGAGCAGTTCTTC. This sequence encodes CASSVEGPAYNEQFF.

The V and J genes are TRBV6-5 and TRBJ2-1; D is perhaps TRBD2 (5 bases). Trimming removed 2 bases at V and 10 bases at J, with 12 bases between. Germline CDR1 MNHEY, CDR2 SVGAGI. This CDR3 spans 13 amino acids. CDR3 sequence (DNA): TGTGCCAGCAGTTACCATACGGGAAAAGAGCAGTTCTTC. This gives the protein CASSYHTGKEQFF.

The chain couples TRBV5-6 to TRBJ2-5; weak D call: TRBD2 (7 bases). The CDR3 totals 13 residues. V dropped 0 bases and J dropped 6 bases, with 9 bases sitting between them. Germline assignment: CDR1 SGHDT and CDR2 YYEEEE. The CDR3 DNA reads as TGTGCCAGCAGCTTGGTCGGGGGGCAGACCCAGTACTTC. The encoded protein is CASSLVGGQTQYF.

The CDR3 sequence is CASSESDRAGGPGDTQYF. In nucleotides, the CDR3 is TGTGCCAGCAGTGAATCAGATCGCGCGGGGGGCCCTGGAGATACGCAGTATTTT. The J gene is TRBJ2-3, the V gene TRBV25-1, with 8 positions matching TRBD2. V lost 1 base and J lost 5; bases outside the gene matches: 14. Germline V CDR1 and CDR2: MGHDK, SYGVNS. The CDR3 covers 18 residues.

The chain links TRBV7-9 to TRBJ2-1; TRBD1 agrees at 9 bases. The CDR3 is 17 amino acids. V shed 3 bases and J 4 bases; nucleotides not matched to a gene: 10. Per germline, CDR1 SEHNR and CDR2 FQNEAQ (reference sequence). The CDR3 loop reads CASSFLWGGQGYNEQFF. The CDR3 DNA sequence: TGTGCCAGCAGCTTCCTTTGGGGGGGACAGGGTTACAATGAGCAGTTCTTC.

This clone was counted a single time. The gene calls are TRBV19 and TRBJ2-1; 10 bases map to TRBD1. The CDR3 consists of 15 residues. Trimming removed 5 bases from V and 7 bases from J; junction bases left unmatched: 8. CDR1 and CDR2 (germline): LNHDA, SQIVND (reference sequence). CDR3 region: CASSPRQGAGNEQFF. The CDR3 DNA reads as TGTGCCAGTAGTCCAAGACAGGGGGCCGGGAATGAGCAGTTCTTC.